These 26 T cell receptor beta chains originate from one sample sequenced in a study of T cell responses to AZD1222 COVID-19 vaccine. Libraries were prepared by immunoSEQ multiplex PCR; TCRdb keeps only in-frame clonotypes and omits some of them. There are about 130,000 clones in the sample; 80% to 95% occur only once, and approximately 1.2% lies in the top ten. Sample: peripheral blood, taken 28 days after the second AZD1222 dose. These receptors originate from an adult who received the AZD1222 COVID-19 vaccine.

V and J are TRBV6-5 and TRBJ1-4; TRBD1 matches 9 bases. Germline loops: CDR1 MNHEY, CDR2 SVGAGI. The CDR3 has 15 residues. The ends lost 5 bases at V and 7 bases at J; junction bases unmatched: 8. This CDR3 is CASSNPTGGPEKLFF. The CDR3 nucleotides read TGTGCCAGCAGTAACCCGACAGGGGGGCCTGAAAAACTGTTTTTT.

The V call is TRBV5-1, the J call TRBJ2-3, with a tentative D call TRBD1 (5 bases). Trimming shortened V by 0 bases and J by 0 bases, and 8 bases separated the two germline ends. The length of the CDR3 is 15 residues. Germline V gene sequence: CDR1 SGHRS, CDR2 YFSETQ. DNA for the CDR3: TGCGCCAGCAGCTTGGATAGGGGAAGCACAGATACGCAGTATTTT. It specifies CASSLDRGSTDTQYF.

The chain uses TRBV28 and TRBJ2-3, with TRBD2 matching over 14 bases. CDR1 is MDHEN and CDR2 is SYDVKM in the germline V gene. V lost 8 bases to trimming and J lost 3 bases; unmatched junction nucleotides: 4. The CDR3 sequence is 15 residues long. CDR3: CASRWTSGRTDTQYF. The CDR3 region has the DNA TGTGCCAGCCGGTGGACTAGCGGGAGGACAGATACGCAGTATTTT.

This chain joins TRBV5-4 and TRBJ2-7; 7 bases are shared with TRBD2. This CDR3 is 16 amino acids long. V shed 0 bases, J shed 5 bases, and the junction held 11 bases outside the gene matches. Germline V CDR1 and CDR2: SGHNT, YYREEE (reference sequence). DNA for the CDR3: TGTGCCAGCAGCTTGGGTGGGACGGATGCGGGAGACGAGCAGTACTTC. Amino acid sequence: CASSLGGTDAGDEQYF.

This clone was recorded once. This chain links TRBV4-2 with TRBJ2-5; D unclear. The CDR3 has 14 residues. V lost 4 bases and J 5 bases, leaving 14 bases between the germline ends. CDR1 is LGHNA and CDR2 is YNFKEQ in the germline V gene. The CDR3 loop reads CASSRGGVRETQYF. CDR3 DNA: TGTGCCAGCAGCCGGGGTGGCGTTAGGGAGACCCAGTACTTC.

The gene calls are TRBV7-3 and TRBJ1-5; D call uncertain. The V end lost 5 bases, the J end lost 11 bases, and 19 bases lay between the germline ends. The CDR3 loop spans 14 amino acids. In germline, CDR1 is SGHTA, CDR2 FQGTGA. The CDR3 here is CASSPVGPGGTQHF. For the CDR3, the DNA is TGTGCCAGCAGCCCCGTCGGGCCCGGAGGGACCCAGCATTTT.

The chain links TRBV7-6 to TRBJ2-2; perhaps TRBD2 as D (6 bases). The CDR3 runs 15 residues. Per the germline V gene, CDR1 is SGHVS and CDR2 is FNYEAQ. The V end was cut by 5 bases, the J end by 6 bases, with 16 bases between. CDR3 sequence reads: CASSPLAGGAGELFF. The CDR3 nucleotides read TGTGCCAGCAGCCCCCTGGCCGGAGGGGCCGGGGAGCTGTTTTTT.

This chain connects TRBV11-1 to TRBJ2-2; 8 bases map to TRBD2. V lost 2 bases, J lost 6 bases, and 5 bases stayed unmatched. The CDR3 extends over 15 amino acids. The germline V gene has CDR1 SGHAT and CDR2 FQDESV (reference sequence). This chain's CDR3 is CASSLMAGGAGELFF. The CDR3 DNA is TGTGCCAGCAGCTTAATGGCGGGAGGAGCCGGGGAGCTGTTTTTT.

This chain joins TRBV13 and TRBJ1-3; possibly TRBD1 for D (6 bases). The CDR3 sequence is 16 residues long. In germline, CDR1 is PRHDT, CDR2 FYEKMQ (reference sequence). Trimming took off 6 bases at V and 2 bases at J, with 17 bases between the two ends. The CDR3 sequence is CASSLRRGGTGNTIYF. In DNA form, the CDR3 reads TGTGCCAGCAGTCTCAGGAGGGGGGGGACTGGAAACACCATATATTTT. Full variable domain (rest looked up from reference TRBV13 and TRBJ1-3): AAGVIQSPRHLIKEKRETATLKCYPIPRHDTVYWYQQGPGQDPQFLISFYEKMQSDKGSIPDRFSAQQFSDYHSELNMSSLELGDSALYFCASSLRRGGTGNTIYFGEGSWLTVV.

The J gene is TRBJ1-1, the V gene TRBV27; unclear D gene. This CDR3 region has 16 residues. V was cut by 6 bases and J by 0 bases, with 17 bases left in between. Germline CDR1 MNHEY, CDR2 SMNVEV (reference sequence). The CDR3 loop is CASSPGEGHMNTEAFF. The CDR3 DNA reads as TGTGCCAGCAGCCCCGGGGAGGGTCACATGAACACTGAAGCTTTCTTT.

This rearrangement joins TRBV11-3 to TRBJ2-1, with D unresolved. Germline V gene lookup returns CDR1 SGHNT and CDR2 YENEEA. The CDR3 sequence is 14 residues long. V lost 1 base to trimming and J lost 6 bases, with 10 bases between them. CDR3 in amino acids: CASSLGKMSNEQFF. The CDR3 DNA reads as TGTGCCAGCAGCTTAGGTAAAATGTCCAATGAGCAGTTCTTC.

The gene calls are TRBV5-1 and TRBJ2-1, with D maybe TRBD1 (5 bases). V was cut by 0 bases and J by 2 bases, with 12 bases left in between. The CDR3 runs 16 residues. Germline lookup yields CDR1 SGHRS and CDR2 YFSETQ. The CDR3 nucleotides read TGCGCCAGCAGCTTGGCTACAGGTATCGCCTACAATGAGCAGTTCTTC. It specifies CASSLATGIAYNEQFF.

The chain recombines TRBV27 with TRBJ2-1; D possibly matches TRBD1 or TRBD2 (5 bases each). The V gene's germline CDR1 is MNHEY and CDR2 SMNVEV (reference sequence). Deletions cut 3 bases from V and 5 bases from J, with 11 bases between. The CDR3 runs 14 residues. CDR3 amino acids: CASSLGRWDNEQFF. In DNA, the CDR3 is TGTGCCAGCAGTTTGGGACGCTGGGACAATGAGCAGTTCTTC.

The chain links TRBV7-8 to TRBJ2-1; unclear D gene. The CDR3 is 13 residues long. The germline gives CDR1 SGHVS, CDR2 FQNEAQ. Trimming pared 1 base from V and 10 bases from J, leaving 11 bases between. The CDR3: CASSLDRSGEQFF. For the CDR3, the DNA is TGTGCCAGCAGCTTAGACCGCTCTGGGGAGCAGTTCTTC. The entire variable domain, with the rest obtained from reference TRBV7-8 and TRBJ2-1, is as follows: GAGVSQSPRYKVAKRGQDVALRCDPISGHVSLFWYQQALGQGPEFLTYFQNEAQLDKSGLPSDRFFAERPEGSVSTLKIQRTQQEDSAVYLCASSLDRSGEQFFGPGTRLTVL.

The chain uses TRBV7-9 and TRBJ1-2; maybe TRBD1 (6 bases). This CDR3 is 16 amino acids long. Germline CDR1 and CDR2: SEHNR and FQNEAQ (reference sequence). V was trimmed by 1 base and J by 0 bases, leaving 12 bases between them. CDR3 DNA: TGTGCCAGCAGCTTAGTCGGAGGGGGATCTAACTATGGCTACACCTTC. Residues: CASSLVGGGSNYGYTF.

The rearrangement uses TRBV10-3 and TRBJ1-1; D gene unclear. This CDR3 comprises 13 residues. Germline V gene data show CDR1 as ENHRY and CDR2 as SYGVKD. Trimming cost V 6 bases and J 6 bases, with 14 bases left between them. CDR3 sequence: CAISQRQAAEAFF. The CDR3, as DNA: TGTGCCATCAGCCAACGACAAGCCGCTGAAGCTTTCTTT.

The chain couples TRBV6-5 to TRBJ2-3; TRBD2 matches 12 bases. V lost 0 bases, J lost 6 bases, and 4 bases stayed unmatched. The CDR3 is 16 amino acids. Germline-derived CDR1 and CDR2 are MNHEY and SVGAGI. In DNA, the CDR3 is TGTGCCAGCAGTTACTCCCGACTAGCGGGGGAGGATACGCAGTATTTT. Its translation is CASSYSRLAGEDTQYF.

In DNA, the CDR3 is TGTGCCATCCAGCGACCGGTGGGCACCTATGGCTACACCTTC. Translating gives CAIQRPVGTYGYTF. J is TRBJ1-2 and V is TRBV28, with no clear D. Between the trimmed V and J ends, which lost 10 bases and 4 bases, there was a span of 19 bases. CDR3 length: 14 amino acids. The germline CDR1 and CDR2 sequences are MDHEN and SYDVKM.

This chain uses TRBV29-1 with TRBJ2-1, with D possibly matching TRBD1 (6 bases). The germline V gene has CDR1 SQVTM and CDR2 ANQGSEA. V was trimmed by 3 bases and J by 8 bases, leaving 11 bases between them. The CDR3 has 12 residues. The CDR3 DNA sequence: TGCAGCGTTGAGGAGGCAGGGGATGAGCAGTTCTTC. Protein product: CSVEEAGDEQFF.

Concerning this clone itself: Other nucleotide sequences in the sample specify the same CDR3. This chain connects TRBV7-8 to TRBJ1-5; 8 bases line up with TRBD1. The CDR3 runs 14 residues. The J segment lost 2 bases and the V segment lost 3 bases, leaving 0 bases of the junction unmatched. In germline, CDR1 is SGHVS, CDR2 FQNEAQ. The CDR3 DNA reads as TGTGCCAGCAGCTTGGGACAGGGCAATCAGCCCCAGCATTTT. Its translation: CASSLGQGNQPQHF.

In its sample, this clone was seen once. The V and J genes are TRBV27 and TRBJ2-2; D is unclear. V was trimmed by 1 base and J by 0 bases, leaving 6 bases between them. The V gene's germline CDR1 is MNHEY and CDR2 SMNVEV (reference sequence). The CDR3 is 15 residues long. CDR3 sequence reads: CASSLFRSNTGELFF. The CDR3 DNA reads TGTGCCAGCAGTTTATTTCGGTCGAACACCGGGGAGCTGTTTTTT.

This chain connects TRBV29-1 to TRBJ1-1; 8 bases fit TRBD1. This CDR3 has 15 amino acids. Losses at the gene ends were 4 bases for V and 0 bases for J; bases not matched to a gene: 7. Germline values: CDR1 SQVTM, CDR2 ANQGSEA. Written as DNA, the CDR3 is TGCAGCGTTGGTGGACAGGGCACTATGAACACTGAAGCTTTCTTT. Protein product: CSVGGQGTMNTEAFF. Variable domain in full (rest from reference TRBV29-1 and TRBJ1-1): SAVISQKPSRDICQRGTSLTIQCQVDSQVTMMFWYRQQPGQSLTLIATANQGSEATYESGFVIDKFPISRPNLTFSTLTVSNMSPEDSSIYLCSVGGQGTMNTEAFFGQGTRLTVV.

The chain combines TRBV5-5 with TRBJ1-1; a weak D match, TRBD1 (6 bases). Trimming removed 4 bases at V and 0 bases at J, with 13 bases between. The length of the CDR3 is 15 residues. From germline, CDR1 is SGHKS and CDR2 YYEKEE (reference sequence). This chain's CDR3 is CASSPQGGLNTEAFF. CDR3 DNA: TGTGCCAGCAGCCCACAGGGCGGCCTGAACACTGAAGCTTTCTTT.

V gene TRBV30 combines with J gene TRBJ1-6, with unresolved D. In germline, CDR1 is GTSNPN, CDR2 SVGIG (reference sequence). Trimming cost V 3 bases and J 10 bases, with 16 bases left between them. CDR3 length: 14 amino acids. This CDR3 is CAWRKLRAGSPLHF. The CDR3 nucleotides read TGTGCCTGGAGGAAGCTGCGTGCGGGGTCACCCCTCCACTTT.

The rearrangement uses TRBV27 and TRBJ2-2, with TRBD1 identical over 7 bases. With V trimmed by 7 bases and J by 4 bases, 9 bases remained unmatched. This CDR3 comprises 15 residues. Germline V gives CDR1 MNHEY, CDR2 SMNVEV (reference sequence). The CDR3 DNA follows: TGTGCCAGCAAACCGAGGGGGCGGGTCACCGGGGAGCTGTTTTTT. It specifies CASKPRGRVTGELFF.

The V gene is TRBV10-3, the J gene TRBJ2-7; D gene unclear. This CDR3 contains 13 residues. CDR1 ENHRY and CDR2 SYGVKD come from the germline V gene. V was cut by 3 bases and J by 6 bases, with 12 bases left in between. The chain's CDR3 is CAISDNSGREQYF. CDR3 DNA: TGTGCCATCAGTGATAACAGTGGTCGCGAGCAGTACTTC.